Listed below are T cell receptor beta chains from one sample, sequenced in a study of CXCR3-negative and CXCR3-positive naive CD8 T cells. TCRdb re-called the 5' RACE reads and catalogs CDR3 proteins one per entry, DNA excluded. With 9,100 or so distinct CDR3 sequences in the sample, the ten largest clones hold over 2%. Source material: naive CXCR3- CD8+ T cells from blood. All receptors come from a human donor in good health. Some clones in this sample may be carry-over from other donors' samples. CDR3s include the opening cysteine and the closing phenylalanine or tryptophan. Clone size appears in some rows only: once, few, many, or a class for an expanded clone.

J	size	V	CDR3
TRBJ2-2	medium-sized	TRBV29-1	CSVEITGELFF
TRBJ2-1	-	TRBV4-1	CASSQDLPVIF
TRBJ2-7	medium-sized	TRBV28	CASSPIPGQGYSYEQYF
TRBJ2-2	-	TRBV25-1	CASSDSPNTGELFF
TRBJ2-1	-	TRBV7-2	CASSTGTSSEQFF
TRBJ2-7	-	TRBV28	CASSYGSRSPYEQYF
TRBJ2-2	medium-sized	TRBV29-1	CSAMGGNTGELFF
TRBJ2-7	medium-sized	TRBV29-1	CSVESRDYEQYF
TRBJ2-1	-	TRBV5-1	CASSLSGRADNEQFF
TRBJ2-1	-	TRBV29-1	CSVGGEGNEQFF
TRBJ1-1	medium-sized	TRBV30	CAWSVGWNTEAFF
TRBJ2-3	-	TRBV20-1	CSAGGLADKTSTDTQYF
TRBJ2-2	medium-sized	TRBV20-1	CSATGRENTGELFF
TRBJ1-2	-	TRBV19	CASSIKVLSSGYTF
TRBJ2-5	medium-sized	TRBV20-1	CSASMRETQYF
TRBJ2-7	-	TRBV18	CASSPPQVSYEQYF
TRBJ1-4	-	TRBV29-1	CSVIQGSNEKLFF
TRBJ1-5	-	TRBV7-6	CASGNLNNQPQHF
TRBJ2-1	medium-sized	TRBV5-4	CASSLDYNEQFF
TRBJ1-2	-	TRBV29-1	CSVEVEGAFSGYTF
TRBJ2-5	-	TRBV6-6	CASSNPPAGQETQYF
TRBJ2-2	-	TRBV5-1	CASRARGNTGELFF
TRBJ2-1	-	TRBV6-2/TRBV6-3	CASSYSPYNEQFF
TRBJ1-4	medium-sized	TRBV13	CASSPYRDTEKLFF
TRBJ1-1	-	TRBV6-5	CASSYSMGTEAFF
TRBJ2-7	medium-sized	TRBV2	CASSEGQDSSYEQYF
TRBJ2-3	medium-sized	TRBV29-1	CSVRGRDTDTQYF
TRBJ2-3	-	TRBV28	CASRLRGRDTQYF
TRBJ1-3	-	TRBV11-3	CASSLWTGDYGNTIYF
TRBJ2-3	medium-sized	TRBV28	CASSPQGTPRSDTQYF
TRBJ2-7	medium-sized	TRBV6-2/TRBV6-3	CASSYSPAGNYEQYF
TRBJ2-1	-	TRBV11-2	CASSLEVEAEQRQFF
TRBJ1-1	medium-sized	TRBV11-2	CASSLDAGVTEAFF
TRBJ2-1	medium-sized	TRBV7-9	CASKERSGAVNEQFF
TRBJ2-2	medium-sized	TRBV21-1	CASTTEGLARTGELFF
TRBJ1-5	medium-sized	TRBV6-5	CASSYSSTGESNQPQHF
TRBJ2-7	-	TRBV29-1	CSVESGSYEQYF
TRBJ2-1	medium-sized	TRBV20-1	CSAGTSGRVRLLYNEQFF
TRBJ2-1	medium-sized	TRBV6-5	CASSYSASGMNNEQFF
TRBJ1-1	-	TRBV29-1	CSVEDPGPNTEAFF